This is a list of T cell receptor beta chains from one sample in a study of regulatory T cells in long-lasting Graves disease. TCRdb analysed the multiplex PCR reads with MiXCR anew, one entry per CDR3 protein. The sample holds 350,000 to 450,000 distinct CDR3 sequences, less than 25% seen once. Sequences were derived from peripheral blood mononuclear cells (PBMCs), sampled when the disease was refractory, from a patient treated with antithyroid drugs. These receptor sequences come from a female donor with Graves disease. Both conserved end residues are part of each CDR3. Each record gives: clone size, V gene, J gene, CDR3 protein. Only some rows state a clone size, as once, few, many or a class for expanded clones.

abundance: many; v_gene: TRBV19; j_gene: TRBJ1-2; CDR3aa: CASSIQISNYGYTF
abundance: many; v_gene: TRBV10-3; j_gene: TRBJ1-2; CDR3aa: CAISGSGGNYGYTF
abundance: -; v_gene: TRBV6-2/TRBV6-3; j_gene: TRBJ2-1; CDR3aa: CASSEVGREPYNEQFF
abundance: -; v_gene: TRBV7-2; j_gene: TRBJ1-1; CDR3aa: CASSSEWDTFF
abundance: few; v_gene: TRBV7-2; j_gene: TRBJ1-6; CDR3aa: CASSPNTGLPLHF
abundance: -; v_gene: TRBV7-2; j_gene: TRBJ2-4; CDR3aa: CASSFPAHIQGDEAKNIQYF
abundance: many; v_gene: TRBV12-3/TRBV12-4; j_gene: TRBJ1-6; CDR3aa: CASSRGQGEAPLHF
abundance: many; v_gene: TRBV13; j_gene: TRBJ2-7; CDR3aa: CASSLGDRGLREQYF
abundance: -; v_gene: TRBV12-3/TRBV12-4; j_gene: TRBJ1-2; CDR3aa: CASSLGDGVGYTF
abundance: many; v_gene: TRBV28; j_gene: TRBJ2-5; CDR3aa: CASSDSAGGKETQYF
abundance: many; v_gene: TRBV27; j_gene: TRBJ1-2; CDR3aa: CASGGTGDYGYTF
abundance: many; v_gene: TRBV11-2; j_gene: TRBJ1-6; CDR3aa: CASSLDRSTWGDSPLHF
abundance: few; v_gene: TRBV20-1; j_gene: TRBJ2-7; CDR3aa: CSARTTSVSYEQYF
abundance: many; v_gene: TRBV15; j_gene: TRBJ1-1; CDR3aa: CATSRDRFGSDEAFF
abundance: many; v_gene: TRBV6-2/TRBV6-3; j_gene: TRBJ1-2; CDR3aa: CASLLSYGYTF
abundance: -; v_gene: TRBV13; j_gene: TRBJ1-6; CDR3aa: CASSPTQAGSPLHF
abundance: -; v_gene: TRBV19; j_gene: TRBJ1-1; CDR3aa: CASSDRDSTEAFF
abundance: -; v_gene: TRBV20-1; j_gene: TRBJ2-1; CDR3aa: CSARGSAGGDEQFF
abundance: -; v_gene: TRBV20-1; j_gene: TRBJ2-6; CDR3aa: CSARQGNSGANVLTF
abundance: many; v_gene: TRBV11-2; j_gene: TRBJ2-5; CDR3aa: CASSLVAGFTPPGETQYF
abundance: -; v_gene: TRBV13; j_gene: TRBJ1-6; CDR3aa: CASSSGTGLFSPLHF
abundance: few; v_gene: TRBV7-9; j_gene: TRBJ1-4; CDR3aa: CKQKNEKLFF
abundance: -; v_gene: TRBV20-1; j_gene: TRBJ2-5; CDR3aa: CSARDPGTGGETQYF
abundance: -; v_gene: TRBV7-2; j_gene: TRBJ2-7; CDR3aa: CASSLRTSSAYEQYF
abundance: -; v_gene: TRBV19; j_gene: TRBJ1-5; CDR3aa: CASSIGRGQPQHF